The 6 T cell receptor beta chains in this list originate from one sample, sequenced in a study of blood T cell repertoires in COVID-19. Clones were sequenced by immunoSEQ multiplex PCR, and TCRdb holds only the in-frame ones, with some missing. The sample records roughly 200,000 clones, roughly 79% being singletons. Sequencing was carried out using peripheral blood. Source of these receptors: a woman aged 40 to 50 with COVID-19, enrolled during active disease.

The chain recombines TRBV7-9 with TRBJ2-5; tentative D call: TRBD1 (5 bases). The V gene's germline CDR1 is SEHNR and CDR2 FQNEAQ (reference sequence). The CDR3 is 13 residues long. Trimming cost V 5 bases and J 6 bases, with 13 bases left between them. CDR3 loop: CASSPLRVKTQYF. For the CDR3, the DNA is TGTGCCAGCAGCCCCCTCAGGGTAAAGACCCAGTACTTC.

The chain has TRBV3-1 (or the pseudogene TRBV3-2) and TRBJ2-5, with D possibly matching TRBD2 (6 bases). The CDR3 contains 17 residues. The V gene lost 6 bases and the J gene lost 5 bases, with 25 bases spanning the gap. Germline CDR1 and CDR2: LGHDT and YNNKEL (reference sequence). CDR3 residues: CASRHRFGTPGGETQYF. The CDR3 DNA reads as TGTGCCAGCAGACATCGATTCGGGACTCCCGGAGGGGAGACCCAGTACTTC.

The chain combines TRBV28 with TRBJ2-4; D is unclear. Looked up from germline, CDR1 is MDHEN and CDR2 is SYDVKM. The ends were cut back, 5 bases at V and 8 bases at J, with 13 bases in the middle. The CDR3 runs 13 residues. The CDR3 reads CASSLNPRHIQYF. The CDR3, as DNA: TGTGCCAGCAGTCTAAATCCTAGACACATTCAGTACTTC.

The V and J genes are TRBV7-9 and TRBJ2-1, with D tentatively TRBD2 (7 bases). The V end was cut by 1 base, the J end by 9 bases, with 16 bases between. The length of the CDR3 is 15 residues. The V gene's germline CDR1 is SEHNR and CDR2 FQNEAQ (reference sequence). In nucleotides, the CDR3 is TGTGCCAGCAGCTTAGTAGGGGGGGTCATTATTGAGCAGTTCTTC. Amino acids: CASSLVGGVIIEQFF.

V gene TRBV7-9 combines with J gene TRBJ2-7; a weak D match, TRBD1 (5 bases). Looked up from germline, CDR1 is SEHNR and CDR2 is FQNEAQ (reference sequence). This CDR3 region has 13 residues. Trimming pared 5 bases from V and 3 bases from J, leaving 11 bases between. CDR3 sequence reads: CASSLAGLYEQYV. In DNA form, the CDR3 reads TGTGCCAGCAGCCTGGCAGGGCTCTACGAGCAGTACGTC.

The chain employs TRBV6-5 and TRBJ1-2; TRBD1 matches 8 bases. Germline-derived CDR1 and CDR2 are MNHEY and SVGAGI. This CDR3 contains 13 residues. Trimming cost V 5 bases and J 4 bases; bases outside gene matches: 3. The CDR3 DNA reads TGTGCCAGCAGTCTGACAGGGGTCTATGGCTACACCTTC. Its protein product is CASSLTGVYGYTF.